This record concerns one T cell receptor beta chain sequence. Its cognate antigen is unknown. TCRdb's copy holds only in-frame clones and misses some; the assay was immunoSEQ multiplex PCR. The sample yields over 60,000 clones, about 80% seen once. The data were obtained in a study of T cell repertoires and HLA-DP antigens. The overall study: CD4+ T cells were cocultured with HeLa cells expressing HLA-DP.

Sequenced: CD4+ T cells from PBMCs. This TCR came from a man aged 55 to 70 in good health and CMV-seronegative.

The CDR3 nucleotides are TGTGCCAGCAGCGACGGGGGCTATGGCTACACCTTC. Its protein is CASSDGGYGYTF. The chain recombines TRBV6-1 with TRBJ1-2; D is perhaps TRBD1 (5 bases). This CDR3 has 12 residues. The V end was cut by 6 bases, the J end by 4 bases, with 9 bases between. Germline assignment: CDR1 MNHNS and CDR2 SASEGT.